Below, 23 T cell receptor beta chains from the same sample are listed, as sequenced in a study of beta chain features in type 1 diabetes (dated by TCRdb to the late 2010s). To prepare the library, the immunoSEQ multiplex PCR assay was applied. All of the isolated RNA was reverse transcribed with the High Capacity cDNA Reverse Transcription Kit, so expressed TCRB transcripts were sequenced. Here the immuneACCESS table is served through TCRdb, limited to in-frame sequences with V and J called. Missing clones are a known gap in these copies; in checked studies unresolved V genes cover under half, and the rest lacks a known reason. A total of fewer than 900,000 clones appear in this sample, 17% of them only once. In total, the top ten clones hold roughly 0.025% of the sample. The source material was naive CD4+ T cells from blood. What the cell subset or site label conveys for this sample: true naive CD4+ T cells. The receptors derive from a woman younger than 35 in good health.

In its sample, this clone was seen once. V usage is TRBV19 and J usage is TRBJ2-7; D not resolved. Trimming took 1 base from V and 0 from J, leaving 10 bases between them. Per germline, CDR1 LNHDA and CDR2 SQIVND (reference sequence). This CDR3 spans 15 amino acids. CDR3 DNA: TGTGCCAGTAGTATAGGGGCAGCCGCCTCCTACGAGCAGTACTTC. It translates to CASSIGAAASYEQYF.

In this sample, this clone turned up a few times. CDR3 nucleotides: TGCGCCAGCAGCGGAGGACTAGGGGGCTCCTACGAGCAGTACTTC. Its translation is CASSGGLGGSYEQYF. The J gene is TRBJ2-7, the V gene TRBV5-1; a possible D gene is TRBD2 (7 bases). CDR1 SGHRS and CDR2 YFSETQ come from the germline V gene. Trimming shortened V by 4 bases and J by 0 bases, and 14 bases separated the two germline ends. CDR3 length: 15 amino acids. The entire variable domain, with the rest obtained from reference TRBV5-1 and TRBJ2-7, is as follows: KAGVTQTPRYLIKTRGQQVTLSCSPISGHRSVSWYQQTPGQGLQFLFEYFSETQRNKGNFPGRFSGRQFSNSRSEMNVSTLELGDSALYLCASSGGLGGSYEQYFGPGTRLTVT.

This clone was counted only a few times. This chain links TRBV15 with TRBJ1-4; D gene unclear. Trimming shortened V by 7 bases and J by 4 bases, and 10 bases separated the two germline ends. Per germline, CDR1 LNHNV and CDR2 YYDKDF (reference sequence). The CDR3 runs 13 residues. This chain's CDR3 is CATNFALNEKLFF. As DNA, the CDR3 is TGTGCCACCAACTTCGCCCTTAATGAAAAACTGTTTTTT.

This chain connects TRBV25-1 to TRBJ2-5; 10 nucleotides align to TRBD2. The germline V gene encodes CDR1 MGHDK and CDR2 SYGVNS. V lost 7 bases, J lost 1 base, and 12 bases stayed unmatched. The CDR3 has 17 amino acids. The CDR3 is CASKSKGLADTQETQYF. The CDR3 DNA sequence: TGTGCCAGCAAATCGAAAGGACTAGCGGATACCCAAGAGACCCAGTACTTC.

This clone was seen a few times. J is TRBJ1-2 and V is TRBV7-9, with D maybe TRBD1 (6 bases). V was clipped by 5 bases and J by 5 bases, with 15 bases between them. The CDR3 extends over 14 amino acids. From germline, CDR1 is SEHNR and CDR2 FQNEAQ (reference sequence). The CDR3 here is CASSPNREGYGYTF. The DNA of the CDR3 is TGTGCCAGCAGCCCAAACAGGGAGGGATATGGCTACACCTTC.

V gene TRBV18 combines with J gene TRBJ2-7, with TRBD1 matching 7 bases. The germline V gene encodes CDR1 KGHSH and CDR2 LQKENI. Trimming at V came to 6 bases and at J to 2 bases, leaving 16 bases not matched to a gene. CDR3 length: 17 residues. The CDR3: CASSPRVGSQGTYEQYF. The CDR3 DNA reads TGTGCCAGCTCCCCCCGGGTGGGCTCACAGGGGACCTACGAGCAGTACTTC.

V usage is TRBV19 and J usage is TRBJ2-7, with 8 positions matching TRBD1. Trimming cost V 4 bases and J 1 base; bases outside gene matches: 3. CDR1 and CDR2 (germline): LNHDA, SQIVND (reference sequence). The CDR3 is 14 residues long. This CDR3 is CASSTTGGSYEQYF. The DNA of the CDR3 is TGTGCCAGTAGTACCACAGGGGGATCCTACGAGCAGTACTTC.

This clone showed up just a few times. V usage is TRBV7-2 and J usage is TRBJ2-1; no reliable D call. The germline V gene encodes CDR1 SGHTA and CDR2 FQGNSA. The germline V and J ends were trimmed by 4 bases and 6 bases, with 13 bases remaining between them. CDR3 size: 14 residues. The CDR3 loop reads CASSSRITANEQFF. In nucleotides, the CDR3 is TGTGCCAGCAGCTCCCGTATCACCGCCAATGAGCAGTTCTTC.

J is TRBJ2-3 and V is TRBV7-3; 7 bases agree with TRBD2. The germline gives CDR1 SGHTA, CDR2 FQGTGA. The V gene end was trimmed by 5 bases and the J gene end by 0 bases; junction bases not matched to a gene: 5. This CDR3 has 15 amino acids. CDR3 in amino acids: CASSQGLESTDTQYF. The DNA of the CDR3 is TGTGCCAGCAGCCAAGGACTAGAGAGCACAGATACGCAGTATTTT.

The J gene is TRBJ2-7, the V gene TRBV21-1; no check of the table's D call, TRBD1, against the DNA was made. TRBV21-1 corresponds to a pseudogene. This CDR3 comprises 14 residues. CDR3 residues: CAGYWASSSYEQYF. CDR3 in DNA: TGTGCAGGTTATTGGGCTTCAAGCTCCTACGAGCAGTACTTC.

This clone has a handful of counts. V gene TRBV7-9 combines with J gene TRBJ2-1, with D possibly being TRBD2 (5 bases). Between the trimmed V and J ends, which lost 8 bases and 6 bases, there was a span of 11 bases. The CDR3 length is 12 residues. Germline loops: CDR1 SEHNR, CDR2 FQNEAQ (reference sequence). The CDR3 DNA sequence: TGTGCCAGCTCGGGGTCTCCCAATGAGCAGTTCTTC. This gives the protein CASSGSPNEQFF. The full variable domain, in which reference TRBV7-9 and TRBJ2-1 provide the parts outside the CDR3, is DTGVSQNPRHKITKRGQNVTFRCDPISEHNRLYWYRQTLGQGPEFLTYFQNEAQLEKSRLLSDRFSAERPKGSFSTLEIQRTEQGDSAMYLCASSGSPNEQFFGPGTRLTVL.

This clone was observed a handful of times. This chain connects TRBV5-1 to TRBJ2-7; weak D call: TRBD2 (5 bases). Germline CDR1 SGHRS, CDR2 YFSETQ. CDR3 length: 15 amino acids. V lost 1 base, J lost 2 bases, and 13 bases lay in between. CDR3 DNA: TGCGCCAGCAGCTTGTATGATGGAGCGGCCTACGAGCAGTACTTC. Encoded protein: CASSLYDGAAYEQYF.

V is TRBV6-5 and J is TRBJ1-2; D gene uncertain. Germline CDR1 and CDR2: MNHEY and SVGAGI. This CDR3 contains 11 residues. V lost 6 bases to trimming and J lost 8 bases, with 10 bases between them. CDR3 nucleotides: TGTGCCAGCAGGCGAGCTGGCGGCTACACCTTC. Encoded protein: CASRRAGGYTF.

The chain combines TRBV7-2 with TRBJ2-7; possibly TRBD2 for D (6 bases). CDR1 SGHTA and CDR2 FQGNSA come from the germline V gene. Deletions cut 4 bases from V and 2 bases from J, with 12 bases between. The CDR3 runs 14 residues. CDR3 protein: CASSSSGEPYEQYF. CDR3 coding DNA: TGTGCCAGCAGCTCCTCGGGGGAACCCTACGAGCAGTACTTC.

The CDR3 loop reads CASSQGVTMPPVYGYTF. The CDR3, as DNA: TGTGCCAGCTCACAAGGAGTGACCATGCCCCCTGTCTATGGCTACACCTTC. The chain combines TRBV18 with TRBJ1-2, with unresolved D. CDR3 length: 17 amino acids. The germline V gene has CDR1 KGHSH and CDR2 LQKENI. Deletions cut 4 bases from V and 4 bases from J, with 22 bases between.

This clone was observed a handful of times. The rearrangement uses TRBV4-2 and TRBJ2-5, with TRBD2 identical over 12 bases. With 0 bases clipped from V and 5 bases from J, the junction kept 7 bases outside the gene matches. CDR3 length equals 17 residues. CDR1 is LGHNA, CDR2 YNFKEQ, per germline. This chain's CDR3 is CASSQDRLAGAGETQYF. In nucleotides, the CDR3 is TGTGCCAGCAGCCAAGACCGACTAGCGGGAGCGGGGGAGACCCAGTACTTC.

The rearrangement uses TRBV2 and TRBJ1-4, with unresolved D. The CDR3 length is 14 residues. CDR1 SNHLY and CDR2 FYNNEI come from the germline V gene. Trimming shortened V by 5 bases and J by 2 bases, and 9 bases separated the two germline ends. This chain's CDR3 is CASSLIATNEKLFF. The DNA of the CDR3 is TGTGCCAGCAGTTTGATTGCGACTAATGAAAAACTGTTTTTT.

A few counts support this clone. The rearrangement links TRBV5-1 to TRBJ2-7, with TRBD2 identical over 8 bases. Germline V gene data show CDR1 as SGHRS and CDR2 as YFSETQ. This CDR3 contains 13 residues. The V segment lost 0 bases and the J segment 5 bases; nucleotides outside the gene matches: 1. The CDR3 DNA reads as TGCGCCAGCAGCTTGGAAGCGGGGGACGAGCAGTACTTC. It translates to CASSLEAGDEQYF.

V gene TRBV14 combines with J gene TRBJ2-5, with a weak D call TRBD1 (5 bases). There are 15 residues in the CDR3. Trimming stripped 3 bases from V and 5 bases from J, with 16 bases between. In germline, CDR1 is SGHDN, CDR2 FVKESK. This CDR3 is CASSQQGRSRETQYF. The CDR3 region has the DNA TGTGCCAGCAGCCAGCAGGGTAGGAGTAGGGAGACCCAGTACTTC.

This clone showed up just a few times. CDR3 DNA sequence: TGTGCCAGCAGTTATGAGTGGGAGGGCCCCGGAGATACGCAGTATTTT. Translating gives CASSYEWEGPGDTQYF. J is TRBJ2-3 and V is TRBV6-6; 7 bases line up with TRBD2. Unmatched junction bases numbered 11, after V lost 3 bases and J lost 5 bases. CDR3 length: 16 amino acids. CDR1 is MNHNY and CDR2 is SVGAGI in the germline V gene (reference sequence).

This clone occurred a few times. This chain joins TRBV7-9 and TRBJ1-2, with TRBD1 matching over 8 bases. The CDR3 loop spans 15 amino acids. Germline V gives CDR1 SEHNR, CDR2 FQNEAQ (reference sequence). Trimming removed 2 bases from V and 4 bases from J; junction bases left unmatched: 6. CDR3 DNA: TGTGCCAGCAGCTTATCTAGGGACAGGTTCTATGGCTACACCTTC. It specifies CASSLSRDRFYGYTF.

This clone was counted between two and nine times. J is TRBJ2-2 and V is TRBV7-2; D is ambiguous. This CDR3 contains 13 residues. Deletions cut 4 bases from V and 3 bases from J, with 6 bases between. Germline V lookup: CDR1 SGHTA, CDR2 FQGNSA. CDR3 residues: CASSSPHTGELFF. The CDR3, as DNA: TGTGCCAGCAGCTCACCCCACACCGGGGAGCTGTTTTTT.

This clone was seen a few times. The rearrangement links TRBV6-5 to TRBJ2-3; D is perhaps TRBD2 (6 bases). Germline CDR1 reads MNHEY; CDR2 reads SVGAGI. The CDR3 is 15 amino acids. Deletions cut 2 bases from V and 8 bases from J, with 17 bases between. CDR3: CASSYVWEVSSTQYF. CDR3 bases: TGTGCCAGCAGTTACGTGTGGGAGGTGTCCAGTACGCAGTATTTT.